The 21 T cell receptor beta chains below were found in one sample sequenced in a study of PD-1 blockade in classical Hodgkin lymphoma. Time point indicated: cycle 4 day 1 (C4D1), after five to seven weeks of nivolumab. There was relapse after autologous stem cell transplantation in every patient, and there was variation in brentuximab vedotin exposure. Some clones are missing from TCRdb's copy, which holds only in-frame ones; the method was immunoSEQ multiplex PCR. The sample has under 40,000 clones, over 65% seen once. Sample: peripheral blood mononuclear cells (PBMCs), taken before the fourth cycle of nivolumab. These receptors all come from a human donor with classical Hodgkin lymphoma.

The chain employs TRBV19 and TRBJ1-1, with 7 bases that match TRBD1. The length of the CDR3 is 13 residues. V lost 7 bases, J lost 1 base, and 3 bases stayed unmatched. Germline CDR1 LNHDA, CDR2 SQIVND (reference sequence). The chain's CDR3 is CASNRGRNTEAFF. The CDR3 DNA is TGTGCCAGTAACAGGGGAAGGAACACTGAAGCTTTCTTT.

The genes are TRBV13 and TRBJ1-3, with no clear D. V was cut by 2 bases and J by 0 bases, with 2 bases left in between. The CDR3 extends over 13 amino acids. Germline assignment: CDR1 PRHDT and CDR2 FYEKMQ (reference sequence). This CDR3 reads CASSLISGNTIYF. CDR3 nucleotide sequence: TGTGCCAGCAGCTTAATCTCTGGAAACACCATATATTTT.

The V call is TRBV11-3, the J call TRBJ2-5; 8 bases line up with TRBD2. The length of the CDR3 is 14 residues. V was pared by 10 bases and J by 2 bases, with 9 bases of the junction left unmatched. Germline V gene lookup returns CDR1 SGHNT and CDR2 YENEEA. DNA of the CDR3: TGTGCCAACTCTGAGCGGGGGTGGCAAGAGACCCAGTACTTC. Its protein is CANSERGWQETQYF.

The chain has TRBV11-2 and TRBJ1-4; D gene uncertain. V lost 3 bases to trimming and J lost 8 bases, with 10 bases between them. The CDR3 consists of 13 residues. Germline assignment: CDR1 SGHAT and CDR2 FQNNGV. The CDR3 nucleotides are TGTGCCAGCAGCTTTGGACGAGGGGAAAAACTGTTTTTT. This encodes CASSFGRGEKLFF. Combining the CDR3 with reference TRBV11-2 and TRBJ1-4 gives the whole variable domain EAGVAQSPRYKIIEKRQSVAFWCNPISGHATLYWYQQILGQGPKLLIQFQNNGVVDDSQLPKDRFSAERLKGVDSTLKIQPAKLEDSAVYLCASSFGRGEKLFFGSGTQLSVL.

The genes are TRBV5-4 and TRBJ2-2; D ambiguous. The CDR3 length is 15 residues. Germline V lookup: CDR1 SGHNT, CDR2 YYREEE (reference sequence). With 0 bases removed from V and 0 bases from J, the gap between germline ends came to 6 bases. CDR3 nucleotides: TGTGCCAGCAGCTTGGCCACAACGAACACCGGGGAGCTGTTTTTT. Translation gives CASSLATTNTGELFF.

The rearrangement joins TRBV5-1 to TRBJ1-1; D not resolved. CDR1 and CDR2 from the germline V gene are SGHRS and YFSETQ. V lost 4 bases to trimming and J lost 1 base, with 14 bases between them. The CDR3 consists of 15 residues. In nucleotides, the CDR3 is TGCGCCAGCAGCAAGAGGGAAAGCGGGAACACTGAAGCTTTCTTT. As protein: CASSKRESGNTEAFF.

The CDR3 nucleotides are TGTGCCAGCAGCTTAGTCTCTGGACCCGATACGCAGTATTTT. Amino acid sequence: CASSLVSGPDTQYF. V is TRBV7-2 and J is TRBJ2-3, with D unclear. The V gene lost 1 base and the J gene lost 6 bases, with 11 bases spanning the gap. Looked up from germline, CDR1 is SGHTA and CDR2 is FQGNSA. This CDR3 is built from 14 residues.

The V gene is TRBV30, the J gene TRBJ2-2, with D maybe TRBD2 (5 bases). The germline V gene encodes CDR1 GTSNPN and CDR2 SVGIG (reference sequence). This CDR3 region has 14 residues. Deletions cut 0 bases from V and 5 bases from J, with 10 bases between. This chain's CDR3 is CAWSVIPGTGELFF. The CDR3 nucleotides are TGTGCCTGGAGTGTAATCCCGGGAACCGGGGAGCTGTTTTTT. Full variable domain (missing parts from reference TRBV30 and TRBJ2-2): SQTIHQWPATLVQPVGSPLSLECTVEGTSNPNLYWYRQAAGRGLQLLFYSVGIGQISSEVPQNLSASRPQDRQFILSSKKLLLSDSGFYLCAWSVIPGTGELFFGEGSRLTVL.

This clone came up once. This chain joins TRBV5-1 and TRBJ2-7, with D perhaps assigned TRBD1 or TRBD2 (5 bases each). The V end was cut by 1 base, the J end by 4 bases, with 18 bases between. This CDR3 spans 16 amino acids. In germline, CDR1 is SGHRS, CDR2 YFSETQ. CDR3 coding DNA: TGCGCCAGCAGCTTGTCCCCTTCAGGGAGCATATACGAGCAGTACTTC. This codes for CASSLSPSGSIYEQYF.

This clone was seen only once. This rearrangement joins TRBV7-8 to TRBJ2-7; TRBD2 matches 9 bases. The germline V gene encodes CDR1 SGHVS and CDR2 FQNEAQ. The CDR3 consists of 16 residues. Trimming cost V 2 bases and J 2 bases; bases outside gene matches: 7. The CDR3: CASSLKVASGAYEQYF. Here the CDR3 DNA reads TGTGCCAGCAGCTTAAAGGTGGCTAGCGGGGCCTACGAGCAGTACTTC.

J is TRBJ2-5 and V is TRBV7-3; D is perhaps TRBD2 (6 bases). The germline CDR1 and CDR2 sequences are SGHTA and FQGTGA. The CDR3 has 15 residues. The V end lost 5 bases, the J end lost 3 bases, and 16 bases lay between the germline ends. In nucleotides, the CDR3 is TGTGCCAGCAGCCTACATGGGACTGAAAAAGAGACCCAGTACTTC. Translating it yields CASSLHGTEKETQYF.

CDR3 loop: CATSILRLAANYGYTF. The CDR3 DNA follows: TGTGCCACCAGCATCTTAAGGTTGGCAGCTAACTATGGCTACACCTTC. The chain carries TRBV15 and TRBJ1-2; no clear D gene. The CDR3 runs 16 residues. V was clipped by 4 bases and J by 0 bases, with 15 bases between them. The germline CDR1 and CDR2 sequences are LNHNV and YYDKDF (reference sequence).

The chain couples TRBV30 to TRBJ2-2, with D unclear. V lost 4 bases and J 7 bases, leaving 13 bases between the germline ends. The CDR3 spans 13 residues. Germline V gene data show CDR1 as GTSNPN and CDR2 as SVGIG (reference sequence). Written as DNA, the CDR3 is TGTGCCTGGATCCCCCAGGCTTACGGGGAGCTGTTTTTT. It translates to CAWIPQAYGELFF.

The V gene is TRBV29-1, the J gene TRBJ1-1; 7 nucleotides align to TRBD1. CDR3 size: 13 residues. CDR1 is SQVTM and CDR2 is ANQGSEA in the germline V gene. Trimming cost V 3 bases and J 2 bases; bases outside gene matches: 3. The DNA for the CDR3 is TGCAGCGTTGACAGGGGGGGAAACACTGAAGCTTTCTTT. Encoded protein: CSVDRGGNTEAFF.

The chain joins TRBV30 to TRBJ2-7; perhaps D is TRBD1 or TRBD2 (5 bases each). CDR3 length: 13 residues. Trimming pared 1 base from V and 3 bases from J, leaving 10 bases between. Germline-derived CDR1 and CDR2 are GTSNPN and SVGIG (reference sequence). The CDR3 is CAWSAGTVYEQYF. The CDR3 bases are TGTGCCTGGAGTGCCGGGACGGTCTACGAGCAGTACTTC.

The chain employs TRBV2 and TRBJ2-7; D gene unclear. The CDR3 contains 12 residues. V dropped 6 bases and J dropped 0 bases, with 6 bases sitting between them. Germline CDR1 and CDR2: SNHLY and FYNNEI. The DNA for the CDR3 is TGTGCCAGCAGCACTGACTCCTACGAGCAGTACTTC. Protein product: CASSTDSYEQYF.

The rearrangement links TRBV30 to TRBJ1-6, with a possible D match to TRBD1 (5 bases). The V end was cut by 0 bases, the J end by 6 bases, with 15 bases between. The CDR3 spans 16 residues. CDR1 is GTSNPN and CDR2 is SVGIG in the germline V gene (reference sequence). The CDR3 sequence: CAWSVGVLSGNSPLHF. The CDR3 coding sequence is TGTGCCTGGAGTGTAGGGGTCCTATCGGGTAATTCACCCCTCCACTTT.

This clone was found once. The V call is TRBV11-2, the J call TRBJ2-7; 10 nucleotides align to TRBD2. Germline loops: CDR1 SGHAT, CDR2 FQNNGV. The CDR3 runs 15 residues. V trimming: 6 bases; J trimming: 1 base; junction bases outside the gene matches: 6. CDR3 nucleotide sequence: TGTGCCAGCAGGAAAAAAGCGGGGGGGTCCTACGAGCAGTACTTC. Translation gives CASRKKAGGSYEQYF.

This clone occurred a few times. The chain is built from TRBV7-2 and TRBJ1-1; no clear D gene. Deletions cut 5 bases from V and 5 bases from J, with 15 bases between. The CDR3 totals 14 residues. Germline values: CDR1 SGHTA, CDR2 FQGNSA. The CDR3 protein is CASSPYGQATEAFF. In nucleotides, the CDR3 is TGTGCCAGCAGCCCCTACGGCCAGGCGACTGAAGCTTTCTTT.

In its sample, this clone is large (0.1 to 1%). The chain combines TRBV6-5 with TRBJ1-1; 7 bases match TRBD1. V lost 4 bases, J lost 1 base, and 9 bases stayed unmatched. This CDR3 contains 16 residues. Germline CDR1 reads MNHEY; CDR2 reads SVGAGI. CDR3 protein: CASSSGTVPSNTEAFF. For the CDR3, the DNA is TGTGCCAGCAGTTCCGGGACAGTGCCATCGAACACTGAAGCTTTCTTT.

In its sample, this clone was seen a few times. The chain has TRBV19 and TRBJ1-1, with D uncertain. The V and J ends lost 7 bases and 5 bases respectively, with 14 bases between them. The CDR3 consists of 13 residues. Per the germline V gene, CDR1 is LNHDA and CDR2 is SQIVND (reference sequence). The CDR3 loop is CASIGKGSTEAFF. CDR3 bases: TGTGCCAGTATAGGAAAGGGATCTACTGAAGCTTTCTTT.